Included here is one T cell receptor (beta chain) sequence, with context. The sample comes from a study of blood T cell repertoires in COVID-19. Study information: From T cells, B-cell-depleted T cells, or PBMCs came the material, which was cDNA or gDNA.

Original handling: Estimation of nucleated cell counts relied on the amplification of reference gene primers. Produced via immunoSEQ multiplex PCR; TCRdb's table is partial and in-frame only. D and trimming were read from the DNA, whereas the V and J calls and clone size are those reported in that table. The sample has hundreds of thousands of clones; around 89% are singletons. The germline V and J ends were trimmed by 5 bases and 4 bases, with 15 bases remaining between them. The CDR3 runs 15 residues. The germline V gene encodes CDR1 SNHLY and CDR2 FYNNEI. This receptor was identified in a young woman with acute or convalescent COVID-19. The sequencing input was peripheral blood. The chain is built from TRBV2 and TRBJ1-5, with a weak D call TRBD1 (5 bases). CDR3 bases: TGTGCCAGCAGTTTCATGGGACTTGAGAATCAGCCCCAGCATTTT. This codes for CASSFMGLENQPQHF.